Only a few counts were recorded for the clone carrying this T cell receptor (beta chain). Its specificity is not known. Ten milliliters of peripheral blood were drawn from each donor into EDTA-treated tubes. No fewer than 6 million PBMCs went into each sample. Losses at the gene ends were 1 base for V and 0 bases for J; bases not matched to a gene: 3. The CDR3 contains 16 residues. The germline CDR1 and CDR2 sequences are ENHRY and SYGVKD. The sample comes from a study of blood T cells in healthy people across ages. General study results and limits: When set beside aged donors, long-lived donors presented more naive CD4+ cells and higher diversity.

Alongside a J-beta primer mix, a sample-barcoded 5' primer served in a second PCR lasting roughly 6 to 11 cycles. TCRdb re-analysed the 5' RACE reads in MiXCR, keeping a single row per CDR3 protein. Among around 1,000,000 distinct CDR3 sequences listed, 35% to 40% were seen once. What was sequenced was blood. V is TRBV10-3 and J is TRBJ1-2, with TRBD1 identical over 9 bases. The sequence came from a man between 18 and 35 years old in good health. CDR3 coding DNA: TGTGCCATCAGTGAGTACGGGACAGGGACTAACTATGGCTACACCTTC. Translating gives CAISEYGTGTNYGYTF.